This T cell receptor beta chain was obtained from a study of early T cells in non-severe SARS-CoV-2 infection. The wider study: Sequencing of bulk RNA from unsorted whole blood was done, without chain pairing.

Individually, cDNA molecules had unique molecular identifiers attached to them. TCRdb reprocessed the 5' RACE reads with MiXCR, giving one entry per CDR3 protein. The sample has some 59,000 distinct CDR3 sequences, around 8.5% seen once; the top ten hold 20% to 25%. Worth noting for this clonotype: The antigen is unknown.

Germline V CDR1 and CDR2: MGHRA, YSYEKL. The CDR3 is made up of 11 amino acids. V was trimmed by 8 bases and J by 7 bases, leaving 8 bases between them. Study results and limitations: There was a bias toward anti-spike CD8 responses in VDJdb matching, which missed private and CD4 specificities.

This receptor was obtained from an adult who was a healthcare worker with PCR-confirmed SARS-CoV-2 infection or an uninfected control (not recorded which). Sequenced sample: whole blood. The gene calls are TRBV4-1 and TRBJ1-4; unclear D gene. DNA of the CDR3: TGCGCCAGCGGAAGAGTTGAAAAACTGTTTTTT. Translated: CASGRVEKLFF.